Below are 21 T cell receptor beta chains sequenced from a single sample in a study of blood T cell repertoires in COVID-19. Method: immunoSEQ multiplex PCR; TCRdb's copy keeps in-frame clones and lacks some. Of 200,000 to 250,000 clones detected, roughly nine tenths appear once; the ten largest clones hold 3% to 3.5%. The sequenced material came from PBMCs or T cells enriched from blood (not recorded which). Receptors were obtained from a woman between 45 and 60 years old in a cohort exposed to, infected with or recovered from COVID-19 (not recorded which).

This sequence joins TRBV2 and TRBJ1-3, with a weak D call TRBD1 (5 bases). The CDR3 loop spans 16 amino acids. Per germline, CDR1 SNHLY and CDR2 FYNNEI. Trimming took 8 bases from V and 0 from J, leaving 17 bases between them. This CDR3 reads CASHQVMGPSGNTIYF. CDR3 in DNA: TGTGCCAGCCACCAGGTTATGGGGCCCTCTGGAAACACCATATATTTT.

The chain combines TRBV6-5 with TRBJ1-2; possibly TRBD1 for D (6 bases). Trimming removed 5 bases at V and 5 bases at J, with 18 bases between. CDR3 length equals 15 residues. The germline V gene has CDR1 MNHEY and CDR2 SVGAGI. The CDR3 here is CASSPGQLGSYGYTF. For the CDR3, the DNA is TGTGCCAGCAGTCCCGGACAGTTGGGCAGTTATGGCTACACCTTC.

The genes are TRBV6-5 and TRBJ1-5, with 7 bases fitting TRBD1. CDR1 and CDR2 from the germline V gene are MNHEY and SVGAGI. V lost 4 bases and J lost 2; bases outside the gene matches: 5. The CDR3 loop spans 15 amino acids. CDR3 DNA sequence: TGTGCCAGCAGTTCCCGGACAGGCGGCAATCAGCCCCAGCATTTT. Its translation: CASSSRTGGNQPQHF.

In regard to this clone: This CDR3 is also generated by other DNA sequences in the sample. V is TRBV6-5 and J is TRBJ1-3, with D maybe TRBD1 (6 bases). V gave up 6 bases and J gave up 3 bases, with 9 bases separating them. CDR3 length: 13 residues. Germline assignment: CDR1 MNHEY and CDR2 SVGAGI. CDR3 amino acids: CASSRGSGNTIYF. DNA for the CDR3: TGTGCCAGCAGCAGGGGTAGTGGAAACACCATATATTTT.

This rearrangement joins TRBV6-5 to TRBJ2-1, with D uncertain. Trimming took 1 base from V and 5 from J, leaving 9 bases between them. The CDR3 sequence is 14 residues long. Germline V CDR1 and CDR2: MNHEY, SVGAGI. CDR3 region: CASSYYRFDNEQFF. CDR3 DNA: TGTGCCAGCAGTTACTACAGATTCGACAATGAGCAGTTCTTC.

This clone has just one count. V and J are TRBV9 and TRBJ2-7; 8 bases fit TRBD2. This CDR3 has 15 residues. After removal of 3 bases from V and 4 bases from J, the junction contained 9 bases not matched to a gene. Per germline, CDR1 SGDLS and CDR2 YYNGEE. CDR3 residues: CASSEGGSGAYEQYF. In DNA form, the CDR3 reads TGTGCCAGCAGCGAGGGGGGTAGCGGGGCATACGAGCAGTACTTC.

V is TRBV4-2 and J is TRBJ2-5; D is unclear. The CDR3 runs to 13 residues. Germline V lookup: CDR1 LGHNA, CDR2 YNFKEQ. V gave up 0 bases and J gave up 4 bases, with 6 bases separating them. The CDR3 sequence is CASSQEVAETQYF. CDR3 nucleotides: TGTGCCAGCAGCCAAGAGGTAGCAGAGACCCAGTACTTC.

The chain links TRBV4-1 to TRBJ2-2; weak D call: TRBD2 (6 bases). Germline CDR1 is MGHRA and CDR2 is YSYEKL. Trimming took 1 base from V and 4 from J, leaving 16 bases between them. The CDR3 has 17 residues. The CDR3: CASSQVSGGSFTGELFF. The CDR3 DNA reads as TGCGCCAGCAGCCAAGTGAGTGGAGGGTCATTCACCGGGGAGCTGTTTTTT.

This rearrangement joins TRBV5-4 to TRBJ2-3, with 10 positions matching TRBD2. Germline V lookup: CDR1 SGHNT, CDR2 YYREEE (reference sequence). After removal of 4 bases from V and 5 bases from J, the junction contained 10 bases not matched to a gene. There are 16 residues in the CDR3. CDR3 coding DNA: TGTGCCAGCAGCCTCCGACGGGCTAGCGGGGGAGATACGCAGTATTTT. Translated: CASSLRRASGGDTQYF. The variable domain in full, with the rest retrieved from reference TRBV5-4 and TRBJ2-3, is ETGVTQSPTHLIKTRGQQVTLRCSSQSGHNTVSWYQQALGQGPQFIFQYYREEENGRGNFPPRFSGLQFPNYSSELNVNALELDDSALYLCASSLRRASGGDTQYFGPGTRLTVL.

This clone was recorded once. This chain links TRBV7-2 with TRBJ1-6; D possibly corresponds to TRBD1 (6 bases). Between the trimmed V and J ends, which lost 0 bases and 5 bases, there was a span of 11 bases. This CDR3 has 16 residues. Germline values: CDR1 SGHTA, CDR2 FQGNSA. The CDR3 here is CASSLASRGNNSPLHF. CDR3 bases: TGTGCCAGCAGCTTAGCGTCCAGGGGCAATAATTCACCCCTCCACTTT.

The V and J genes are TRBV4-2 and TRBJ1-6; TRBD1 agrees at 8 bases. Germline assignment: CDR1 LGHNA and CDR2 YNFKEQ. Germline trimming cut 4 bases from V and 8 bases from J; bases unmatched to any gene: 7. CDR3 size: 15 residues. CDR3: CASSLRTGSDSPLHF. The CDR3 DNA follows: TGTGCCAGCAGCCTGCGGACAGGGAGTGATTCACCCCTCCACTTT.

This sequence joins TRBV4-2 and TRBJ1-6; TRBD1 matches 7 bases. The junction had 9 bases not matched to a gene; V was cut back by 2 bases and J by 8 bases. This CDR3 comprises 16 residues. Germline V gene data show CDR1 as LGHNA and CDR2 as YNFKEQ. This chain's CDR3 is CASSQPKTGQYSPLHF. CDR3 DNA: TGTGCCAGCAGCCAACCCAAGACAGGGCAGTATTCACCCCTCCACTTT.

This chain connects TRBV7-9 to TRBJ1-2, with TRBD1 identical over 7 bases. J lost 1 base, V lost 3 bases, and 8 bases had no gene match. Germline CDR1 SEHNR, CDR2 FQNEAQ (reference sequence). The CDR3 runs to 16 residues. CDR3 coding DNA: TGTGCCAGCAGCTTCCGACAGGGAAACTTTAACTATGGCTACACCTTC. As protein: CASSFRQGNFNYGYTF.

This chain connects TRBV2 to TRBJ1-4; 9 bases are a match to TRBD1. This CDR3 has 13 amino acids. Germline values: CDR1 SNHLY, CDR2 FYNNEI. J was trimmed by 8 bases and V by 8 bases; bases with no gene match: 6. The CDR3 spells CASQDRGREKLFF. As DNA, the CDR3 is TGTGCCAGCCAGGACAGGGGTCGGGAAAAACTGTTTTTT.

The chain has TRBV7-2 and TRBJ2-1; TRBD1 matches at 10 bases. Germline CDR1 is SGHTA and CDR2 is FQGNSA. J lost 7 bases, V lost 5 bases, and 8 bases had no gene match. The length of the CDR3 is 15 residues. CDR3 nucleotides: TGTGCCAGCAGCCACCGGGACAGGGGTATTAATGAGCAGTTCTTC. Protein sequence: CASSHRDRGINEQFF. The variable domain in full, completed from reference TRBV7-2 and TRBJ2-1, reads GAGVSQSPSNKVTEKGKDVELRCDPISGHTALYWYRQSLGQGLEFLIYFQGNSAPDKSGLPSDRFSAERTGGSVSTLTIQRTQQEDSAVYLCASSHRDRGINEQFFGPGTRLTVL.

This rearrangement joins TRBV5-1 to TRBJ1-1; 10 positions match TRBD1. CDR3 length: 14 residues. V gave up 8 bases and J gave up 6 bases; unmatched junction bases: 10. The germline gives CDR1 SGHRS, CDR2 YFSETQ. CDR3: CASTTGGAFAEAFF. The CDR3 nucleotides are TGCGCCAGTACGACAGGGGGCGCTTTCGCTGAAGCTTTCTTT.

The chain employs TRBV7-9 and TRBJ2-2, with 12 bases matching TRBD2. Losses at the gene ends were 5 bases for V and 2 bases for J; bases not matched to a gene: 12. There are 19 residues in the CDR3. The germline V gene encodes CDR1 SEHNR and CDR2 FQNEAQ (reference sequence). Written as DNA, the CDR3 is TGTGCCAGCAGCGGAACTCTAGCGGGGGGGCCTTCAAACACCGGGGAGCTGTTTTTT. Amino acid sequence: CASSGTLAGGPSNTGELFF. The full variable domain, in which reference TRBV7-9 and TRBJ2-2 provide the parts outside the CDR3, is DTGVSQNPRHKITKRGQNVTFRCDPISEHNRLYWYRQTLGQGPEFLTYFQNEAQLEKSRLLSDRFSAERPKGSFSTLEIQRTEQGDSAMYLCASSGTLAGGPSNTGELFFGEGSRLTVL.

This chain links TRBV7-9 with TRBJ2-1; TRBD2 matches 11 bases. V was pared by 0 bases and J by 1 base, with 5 bases of the junction left unmatched. Germline-derived CDR1 and CDR2 are SEHNR and FQNEAQ (reference sequence). The CDR3 sequence is 18 residues long. The CDR3 nucleotides read TGTGCCAGCAGCTTAGCTAGCGGGGGGGCCGGTTCCTACAATGAGCAGTTCTTC. As protein: CASSLASGGAGSYNEQFF.

This CDR3 reads CASSTGQDYGYTF. The CDR3 coding sequence is TGTGCCAGCAGCACGGGACAAGACTATGGCTACACCTTC. The V and J genes are TRBV5-6 and TRBJ1-2; D is possibly TRBD1 (6 bases). The germline V gene encodes CDR1 SGHDT and CDR2 YYEEEE. The CDR3 totals 13 residues. Trimming left V 4 bases short and J 3 bases short, with 10 bases between.

This rearrangement joins TRBV7-2 to TRBJ2-7; D gene ambiguous. This CDR3 region has 13 residues. CDR1 SGHTA and CDR2 FQGNSA come from the germline V gene. Trimming shortened V by 1 base and J by 9 bases, and 13 bases separated the two germline ends. The CDR3 region is CASSLGTRYPQYF. DNA of the CDR3: TGTGCCAGCAGCTTAGGTACGCGCTATCCGCAGTACTTC.

This clone was observed a single time. The V gene is TRBV5-4, the J gene TRBJ1-2, with 7 positions matching TRBD1. Germline V gives CDR1 SGHNT, CDR2 YYREEE (reference sequence). With V trimmed by 4 bases and J by 8 bases, 14 bases remained unmatched. This CDR3 region has 15 residues. The CDR3 loop is CASSPPGQAQRGYTF. The CDR3 DNA reads TGTGCCAGCAGCCCCCCTGGACAGGCTCAAAGGGGCTACACCTTC.